The 9 T cell receptor beta chains in this list originate from one sample, sequenced in a study of blood T cell repertoires in COVID-19. This table comes from immunoSEQ multiplex PCR, and its TCRdb copy is limited to in-frame clones, with some not included. This sample has over 200,000 clones; around 88% occur once, and the top ten carry about 3.1%. The sequenced sample consisted of peripheral blood. The source is a woman in her thirties who had recovered from COVID-19.

The chain employs TRBV5-6 and TRBJ2-5, with D unresolved. The germline CDR1 and CDR2 sequences are SGHDT and YYEEEE. With 0 bases removed from V and 1 base from J, the gap between germline ends came to 13 bases. This CDR3 is 16 amino acids long. CDR3 region: CASSLGWAGTQETQYF. The CDR3 DNA follows: TGTGCCAGCAGCTTGGGTTGGGCTGGTACCCAAGAGACCCAGTACTTC.

V usage is TRBV5-1 and J usage is TRBJ2-3, with TRBD1 identical over 9 bases. The ends lost 8 bases at V and 4 bases at J; junction bases unmatched: 11. Germline values: CDR1 SGHRS, CDR2 YFSETQ. This CDR3 is 15 amino acids long. Here the CDR3 DNA reads TGCGCCAGTAGACGGACAGGGGAAAAAGCAGATACGCAGTATTTT. This encodes CASRRTGEKADTQYF.

The chain recombines TRBV10-3 with TRBJ1-1; D ambiguous. Trimming pared 4 bases from V and 4 bases from J, leaving 10 bases between. The length of the CDR3 is 13 residues. Germline V gene data show CDR1 as ENHRY and CDR2 as SYGVKD. The CDR3 DNA reads as TGTGCCATCAGTGCACCGGGGTTCACTGAAGCTTTCTTT. The encoded protein is CAISAPGFTEAFF.

The rearrangement uses TRBV4-1 and TRBJ2-5, with 9 positions matching TRBD1. From germline, CDR1 is MGHRA and CDR2 YSYEKL. The V segment lost 0 bases and the J segment 4 bases; nucleotides outside the gene matches: 6. CDR3 length equals 16 residues. The CDR3 region has the DNA TGCGCCAGCAGCCAAGAGCCCCCGACAGGGGGAGAGACCCAGTACTTC. Its translation is CASSQEPPTGGETQYF.

The chain is built from TRBV6-2 or TRBV6-3 and TRBJ2-3; 9 nucleotides agree with TRBD1. CDR3 length: 15 amino acids. Germline-derived CDR1 and CDR2 are MNHEY and SVGEGT. V trimming: 5 bases; J trimming: 2 bases; junction bases outside the gene matches: 5. The CDR3 reads CASSQKQGATDTQYF. The CDR3 coding sequence is TGTGCCAGCAGTCAGAAACAGGGGGCCACAGATACGCAGTATTTT.

Only a few counts were recorded for this clone. V gene TRBV29-1 combines with J gene TRBJ1-1; possibly TRBD1 for D (5 bases). From germline, CDR1 is SQVTM and CDR2 ANQGSEA. The CDR3 extends over 13 amino acids. V lost 3 bases, J lost 0 bases, and 8 bases lay in between. This CDR3 reads CSVDGGLNTEAFF. The DNA of the CDR3 is TGCAGCGTTGACGGGGGACTGAACACTGAAGCTTTCTTT.

The V call is TRBV4-1, the J call TRBJ1-4; 8 bases are shared with TRBD1. V lost 2 bases and J lost 10; bases outside the gene matches: 9. The CDR3 sequence is 15 residues long. The germline CDR1 and CDR2 sequences are MGHRA and YSYEKL. CDR3 amino acids: CASSQPKDRAGKLFF. The CDR3 DNA reads TGCGCCAGCAGCCAACCTAAGGACAGGGCGGGAAAACTGTTTTTT.

There are a few counts of this clone. V is TRBV4-2 and J is TRBJ1-3; D is possibly TRBD1 (6 bases). This CDR3 has 17 residues. Germline loops: CDR1 LGHNA, CDR2 YNFKEQ. Trimming removed 0 bases from V and 1 base from J, with 13 bases in between. The chain's CDR3 is CASSQDQRGGSGNTIYF. CDR3 coding DNA: TGTGCCAGCAGCCAAGATCAAAGGGGGGGTTCTGGAAACACCATATATTTT.

V and J are TRBV5-1 and TRBJ1-1, with D hard to call. The CDR3 length is 15 residues. Germline assignment: CDR1 SGHRS and CDR2 YFSETQ. With 0 bases removed from V and 2 bases from J, the gap between germline ends came to 11 bases. The CDR3 DNA reads as TGCGCCAGCAGCTTGGGGGCACCCAGTAACACTGAAGCTTTCTTT. Translation: CASSLGAPSNTEAFF.